The 25 T cell receptor beta chains below all came from one sample that was sequenced in a study of cytomegalovirus exposure and HLA in healthy donors. The study ran its PCR with 60 Vbeta and 13 Jbeta primers. The data were produced by immunoSEQ multiplex PCR, yet TCRdb's version contains in-frame clones alone and is incomplete. Of over 200,000 clones in the sample, 77% were seen once. Sequencing used PBMCs. Every receptor here comes from an older woman in good health and CMV-seropositive.

This clone was found a few times. The V call is TRBV11-1, the J call TRBJ2-2; TRBD2 matches 10 bases. Per germline, CDR1 SGHAT and CDR2 FQDESV (reference sequence). Trimming at V came to 5 bases and at J to 4 bases, leaving 4 bases not matched to a gene. There are 15 residues in the CDR3. The CDR3 sequence: CASSRERGGTGELFF. CDR3 DNA sequence: TGTGCCAGCAGCAGGGAGCGGGGGGGCACCGGGGAGCTGTTTTTT.

The chain has TRBV28 and TRBJ1-4; D call uncertain. There are 15 residues in the CDR3. Germline assignment: CDR1 MDHEN and CDR2 SYDVKM. The V gene lost 2 bases and the J gene lost 1 base, with 8 bases spanning the gap. CDR3 residues: CASSLPGGTNEKLFF. The CDR3 DNA sequence: TGTGCCAGCAGTTTACCGGGAGGAACTAATGAAAAACTGTTTTTT.

The chain couples TRBV2 to TRBJ2-2, with D tentatively TRBD1 (6 bases). CDR1 and CDR2 from the germline V gene are SNHLY and FYNNEI. V lost 6 bases to trimming and J lost 4 bases, with 15 bases between them. CDR3 length equals 15 residues. The CDR3 reads CASSQQGMGTGELFF. In DNA form, the CDR3 reads TGTGCCAGCAGCCAACAGGGTATGGGCACCGGGGAGCTGTTTTTT.

This chain connects TRBV19 to TRBJ1-1; tentative D call: TRBD1 (5 bases). CDR1 and CDR2 (germline): LNHDA, SQIVND (reference sequence). The V and J ends lost 6 bases and 10 bases respectively, with 18 bases between them. The CDR3 spans 13 residues. CDR3 nucleotide sequence: TGTGCCAGTAGCCTCCAAACGTTAGGGGTAGCTTTCTTT. Translation: CASSLQTLGVAFF.

The rearrangement links TRBV11-2 to TRBJ1-1, with D perhaps TRBD1 (6 bases). The germline CDR1 and CDR2 sequences are SGHAT and FQNNGV. This CDR3 region has 14 residues. Trimming removed 2 bases from V and 1 base from J, with 8 bases in between. CDR3 sequence reads: CASSLQGSNTEAFF. The CDR3 bases are TGTGCCAGCAGCTTACAGGGGTCGAACACTGAAGCTTTCTTT.

The sample holds a few counts of this clone. The chain employs TRBV28 and TRBJ1-1; no clear D gene. The CDR3 covers 13 residues. Germline lookup yields CDR1 MDHEN and CDR2 SYDVKM. Trimming removed 6 bases from V and 1 base from J, with 9 bases in between. CDR3 residues: CASRARWNTEAFF. The CDR3, as DNA: TGTGCCAGCAGGGCTAGATGGAACACTGAAGCTTTCTTT. Full variable domain (remainder filled in from reference TRBV28 and TRBJ1-1): DVKVTQSSRYLVKRTGEKVFLECVQDMDHENMFWYRQDPGLGLRLIYFSYDVKMKEKGDIPEGYSVSREKKERFSLILESASTNQTSMYLCASRARWNTEAFFGQGTRLTVV.

The chain has TRBV6-1 and TRBJ1-5; TRBD1 matches 7 bases. This CDR3 is built from 13 residues. V gave up 7 bases and J gave up 7 bases; unmatched junction bases: 7. Looked up from germline, CDR1 is MNHNS and CDR2 is SASEGT. The CDR3: CASTLTGWQPQHF. The CDR3 region has the DNA TGTGCCAGCACCCTGACAGGGTGGCAGCCCCAGCATTTT.

This chain joins TRBV9 and TRBJ2-1; D call uncertain. This CDR3 contains 14 residues. Germline V gene lookup returns CDR1 SGDLS and CDR2 YYNGEE. Between the trimmed V and J ends, which lost 0 bases and 5 bases, there was a span of 9 bases. The CDR3 reads CASSVVSRDNEQFF. The CDR3 nucleotides read TGTGCCAGCAGCGTAGTGTCCCGGGACAATGAGCAGTTCTTC. Complete variable domain (other parts from reference TRBV9 and TRBJ2-1): DSGVTQTPKHLITATGQRVTLRCSPRSGDLSVYWYQQSLDQGLQFLIQYYNGEERAKGNILERFSAQQFPDLHSELNLSSLELGDSALYFCASSVVSRDNEQFFGPGTRLTVL.

The rearrangement joins TRBV5-1 to TRBJ2-7; 7 positions agree with TRBD1. The germline CDR1 and CDR2 sequences are SGHRS and YFSETQ. The J segment lost 4 bases and the V segment lost 0 bases, leaving 7 bases of the junction unmatched. The CDR3 has 15 residues. CDR3 in DNA: TGCGCCAGCAGCTTGGTCCCGGGACAGAAGTACGAGCAGTACTTC. It is translated as CASSLVPGQKYEQYF.

This sequence joins TRBV5-6 and TRBJ2-5; no definite D call. The V gene's germline CDR1 is SGHDT and CDR2 YYEEEE. The V end was cut by 7 bases, the J end by 1 base, with 5 bases between. The CDR3 has 11 residues. For the CDR3, the DNA is TGTGCCAGCGGGCCCCAAGAGACCCAGTACTTC. Its translation is CASGPQETQYF.

The chain employs TRBV7-2 and TRBJ2-1; 11 bases are shared with TRBD2. Germline V lookup: CDR1 SGHTA, CDR2 FQGNSA. The CDR3 runs to 16 residues. With V trimmed by 5 bases and J by 6 bases, 9 bases remained unmatched. The CDR3 is CASSPALAGGSNEQFF. CDR3 bases: TGTGCCAGCAGCCCCGCTCTAGCGGGGGGATCCAATGAGCAGTTCTTC.

The CDR3 nucleotides are TGTGCCTGCACGCAGGGTGTTGGTGAAAAACTGTTTTTT. Its translation: CACTQGVGEKLFF. This rearrangement joins TRBV30 to TRBJ1-4; a weak D match, TRBD1 (5 bases). Trimming took off 6 bases at V and 7 bases at J, with 15 bases between the two ends. Germline CDR1 is GTSNPN and CDR2 is SVGIG (reference sequence). There are 13 residues in the CDR3.

This chain links TRBV9 with TRBJ2-3; 12 nucleotides align to TRBD2. The CDR3 is 17 residues long. The V and J ends lost 0 bases and 5 bases, in that order; junction bases with no gene match: 7. CDR1 and CDR2 (germline): SGDLS, YYNGEE. CDR3 bases: TGTGCCAGCAGCGTAGTTACTAGCGGGAGGAGGAAAGATACGCAGTATTTT. It specifies CASSVVTSGRRKDTQYF. Complete variable domain (other parts from reference TRBV9 and TRBJ2-3): DSGVTQTPKHLITATGQRVTLRCSPRSGDLSVYWYQQSLDQGLQFLIQYYNGEERAKGNILERFSAQQFPDLHSELNLSSLELGDSALYFCASSVVTSGRRKDTQYFGPGTRLTVL.

There are a few counts of this clone. The CDR3 loop is CASSLSQGNTIYF. For the CDR3, the DNA is TGTGCCAGCAGCTTGTCACAGGGAAACACCATATATTTT. V gene TRBV5-4 combines with J gene TRBJ1-3; no definite D call. The germline V gene encodes CDR1 SGHNT and CDR2 YYREEE (reference sequence). CDR3 length equals 13 residues. Trimming left V 1 base short and J 4 bases short, with 6 bases between.

The rearrangement uses TRBV7-9 and TRBJ1-1; no definite D call. CDR1 is SEHNR and CDR2 is FQNEAQ in the germline V gene (reference sequence). This CDR3 contains 13 residues. Trimming shortened V by 5 bases and J by 7 bases, and 14 bases separated the two germline ends. The CDR3 DNA follows: TGTGCCAGCAGCCAAGCCGCGATGGTTGAAGCTTTCTTT. It codes for CASSQAAMVEAFF.

This clone was picked up one time. The J gene is TRBJ2-7, the V gene TRBV7-9; D remains ambiguous. Germline V gene sequence: CDR1 SEHNR, CDR2 FQNEAQ (reference sequence). The germline V and J ends were trimmed by 3 bases and 6 bases, with 12 bases remaining between them. This CDR3 is 13 amino acids long. This CDR3 is CASSFDPGREQYF. The CDR3 DNA follows: TGTGCCAGCAGCTTTGACCCAGGTCGCGAGCAGTACTTC. Using reference TRBV7-9 and TRBJ2-7 for the parts outside the CDR3, the full variable domain is DTGVSQNPRHKITKRGQNVTFRCDPISEHNRLYWYRQTLGQGPEFLTYFQNEAQLEKSRLLSDRFSAERPKGSFSTLEIQRTEQGDSAMYLCASSFDPGREQYFGPGTRLTVT.

The V gene is TRBV27, the J gene TRBJ1-2; 9 bases match TRBD1. Looked up from germline, CDR1 is MNHEY and CDR2 is SMNVEV (reference sequence). This CDR3 has 14 residues. V shed 7 bases and J 7 bases; nucleotides not matched to a gene: 10. This chain's CDR3 is CASTSLGQGFGYTF. CDR3 nucleotide sequence: TGTGCCAGCACCAGCCTGGGACAGGGTTTTGGCTACACCTTC.

The chain employs TRBV29-1 and TRBJ1-2; possible D gene TRBD1, 5 bases. The CDR3 extends over 13 amino acids. V was shortened by 3 bases and J by 6 bases, with 14 bases between the two germline ends. CDR1 and CDR2 (germline): SQVTM, ANQGSEA. The CDR3 sequence: CSVEEGPGNGYTF. In nucleotides, the CDR3 is TGCAGCGTTGAGGAGGGGCCGGGGAATGGCTACACCTTC. The complete variable domain, with remaining parts taken from reference TRBV29-1 and TRBJ1-2, reads SAVISQKPSRDICQRGTSLTIQCQVDSQVTMMFWYRQQPGQSLTLIATANQGSEATYESGFVIDKFPISRPNLTFSTLTVSNMSPEDSSIYLCSVEEGPGNGYTFGSGTRLTVV.

CDR3 bases: TGTGCCTGGAGCCCTTCGACAGATACCAATGAAAAACTGTTTTTT. As protein: CAWSPSTDTNEKLFF. The chain combines TRBV30 with TRBJ1-4, with D tentatively TRBD1 (5 bases). Germline CDR1 reads GTSNPN; CDR2 reads SVGIG (reference sequence). This CDR3 contains 15 residues. Trimming pared 3 bases from V and 5 bases from J, leaving 16 bases between.

This clone was seen a few times. V and J are TRBV7-9 and TRBJ1-5; D possibly corresponds to TRBD1 (5 bases). V lost 1 base and J 7 bases, leaving 11 bases between the germline ends. This CDR3 contains 14 residues. Per the germline V gene, CDR1 is SEHNR and CDR2 is FQNEAQ (reference sequence). The CDR3 DNA follows: TGTGCCAGCAGCTTAGAGGGAGGGGAACAGCCCCAGCATTTT. Residues: CASSLEGGEQPQHF.

The chain is built from TRBV27 and TRBJ1-6; D uncertain. From germline, CDR1 is MNHEY and CDR2 SMNVEV (reference sequence). The V end was cut by 1 base, the J end by 11 bases, with 15 bases between. The CDR3 runs 15 residues. CDR3 in DNA: TGTGCCAGCAGTTTATTCGGGAGGAACCAAACACCCCTCCACTTT. Translating it yields CASSLFGRNQTPLHF.

Worth noting for this clone: The junction departs from the called germline gene at one end, perhaps through a read error. This rearrangement joins TRBV5-1 to TRBJ1-1; no firm D call. Germline CDR1 SGHRS, CDR2 YFSETQ. The CDR3 runs 13 residues. CDR3 amino acids: CASRLAMNTEAFF. The CDR3 nucleotides are TGCGCCAGCAGATTGGCCATGAACACTGAAGCTTTCTTT.

V gene TRBV4-3 combines with J gene TRBJ2-4, with D perhaps matching TRBD1 (6 bases). The germline V and J ends were trimmed by 4 bases and 0 bases, with 13 bases remaining between them. This CDR3 has 16 residues. Germline V CDR1 and CDR2: LGHNA, YSLEER. CDR3 protein: CASSLGRGLAKNIQYF. The DNA of the CDR3 is TGCGCCAGCAGCCTGGGTAGGGGGTTAGCCAAAAACATTCAGTACTTC.

The chain recombines TRBV15 with TRBJ2-5; 9 nucleotides line up with TRBD2. The CDR3 covers 16 residues. The V and J ends lost 3 bases and 3 bases, in that order; junction bases with no gene match: 8. The germline V gene encodes CDR1 LNHNV and CDR2 YYDKDF (reference sequence). Written as DNA, the CDR3 is TGTGCCACCAGCAGTCCCCTAGCGGGGAGTAAAGAGACCCAGTACTTC. Amino acids: CATSSPLAGSKETQYF.

V gene TRBV28 combines with J gene TRBJ1-1, with D possibly being TRBD1 (5 bases). Germline CDR1 is MDHEN and CDR2 is SYDVKM. This CDR3 region has 14 residues. V was shortened by 5 bases and J by 1 base, with 11 bases between the two germline ends. The CDR3 loop is CASSKGGANTEAFF. CDR3 nucleotides: TGTGCCAGCAGTAAGGGCGGGGCGAACACTGAAGCTTTCTTT.